Described below is a single TCR beta chain sequence and its context. This sample is part of a study of blood T cell repertoires in COVID-19. On the study more broadly: Acute and convalescent COVID-19 samples came from the United States, Italy and Spain. Sources were T cells, B-cell-depleted T cells, or PBMCs; the material itself was cDNA or gDNA.

In the original analysis: Estimated nucleated cell counts came from reference gene primer amplification. Clones were sequenced by immunoSEQ multiplex PCR, and TCRdb holds only the in-frame ones, with some missing. From that table come the V and J calls and clone size; the DNA was used to work out D and trimming. The sample shows approximately 74,000 clones, approximately 81% of them seen only once. The CDR3 is made up of 14 amino acids. The germline gives CDR1 LGHNT, CDR2 FRNRAP. V gave up 1 base and J gave up 7 bases, with 11 bases separating them. Sequencing input: peripheral blood. V is TRBV12-5 and J is TRBJ1-3; D is possibly TRBD1 (6 bases). This receptor was identified in a woman older than 75 with active or convalescent COVID-19. The CDR3 is CASGLATGSNTIYF. CDR3 DNA: TGTGCTAGTGGTTTGGCTACAGGGTCGAACACCATATATTTT. Drawing the rest from reference TRBV12-5 and TRBJ1-3, the complete variable domain is DARVTQTPRHKVTEMGQEVTMRCQPILGHNTVFWYRQTMMQGLELLAYFRNRAPLDDSGMPKDRFSAEMPDATLATLKIQPSEPRDSAVYFCASGLATGSNTIYFGEGSWLTVV.